This TCR beta chain appears in the sequencing data of a study of T-cell memory formation after mild COVID-19 (dated by TCRdb to 2020 to 2023). Regarding the research as a whole: TCR sequence clusters from the two donors were found to be largely donor specific. Two young, previously healthy adult volunteers made up the cohort, one male and one female. Longitudinal TCRalpha and TCRbeta repertoire sequencing tracked T-cell clones expanding and contracting after mild COVID-19 in two donors. The research as a whole found: Clones that contracted from day 15 to 85 showed balanced CD4/CD8 phenotypes, whereas a second wave of clones that expanded from day 15 to 37 leaned towards CD4+. The detection of some responding clones in pre-infection memory suggests that pre-existing cross-reactive memory T cells joined the SARS-CoV-2 response. The study included only a couple of mild cases, and larger cohorts that include severe cases with pre-infection samples were judged to be necessary. Contracting CD4+ clones were located mainly in the CM and EM memory subsets, whereas CD8+ clones were found to be enriched in EMRA. SARS-CoV-2 specificity was not confirmed for the second-wave clones peaking on day 37.

The sequencer listed for this sample is Illumina NovaSeq 6000. cDNA libraries for TCRalpha and TCRbeta were prepared by 5'RACE using constant-segment primers, with sample barcodes and unique molecular identifiers added. Trizol reagent was used to extract RNA from every sample. The libraries were amplified in two PCR steps, and the second step added a second sample barcode and Illumina TruSeq adapters. The libraries were sequenced on an Illumina NovaSeq using 2 x 150 bp paired-end reads. On the authors' methods: With migec v1.2.7, reads were demultiplexed and then collapsed into UMI-guided consensus sequences. With mixcr v2.1.11, UMI consensuses were aligned to TRA and TRB V and J templates and assembled into clonotypes. Expanded or contracted clonotypes were those called significant by both edgeR and NoisET, with noise models trained on biological replicates. For edgeR calls, the cutoffs were a false discovery rate-adjusted p below 0.01 and a log2 fold-change threshold of 1. As an exploratory analysis of dynamics, PCA with hierarchical clustering was applied to max-normalized trajectories of the 1000 most abundant clonotypes. The CD4 or CD8 phenotype of responding clones was assigned using the separately sequenced CD4+ and CD8+ repertoires. The public reads were reprocessed in TCRdb via fastp at Q25 and MiXCR, keeping in-frame beta chains. Under each unique CDR3 protein, matching rows form one entry showing the most common genes and DNA. The V and J calls were determined by TCRdb, not by the authors. The sample has 400,000 to 500,000 distinct CDR3 sequences on record, approximately 25% of them singletons. The ten largest account for about 8.7% of the sample.

Of note for this clonotype: The antigen it recognizes is unknown. Qualities for individual bases were not recorded, and no much larger clone is one base off.

Ficoll-Paque density gradient centrifugation was used to isolate PBMCs. According to the germline V gene, CDR1 reads SGHTA and CDR2 reads FQGTGA. The CDR3 runs 16 residues from the cysteine to the phenylalanine. Only the CDR3 DNA stays, 48 bases, in frame from base 1. Germline trimming: 4 bases from V, 2 bases from J; junction bases outside gene matches: 2. The specimen was PBMCs or a T cell subset sorted from them (not recorded which). The clonotype comes from an adult woman who had mild COVID-19 (a few samples of this study predate the infection). The sample titles of this study are shuffled in the database, so cell type and time point are left out; the donor was told from shared clones. Here the chain combines TRBV7-3 and TRBJ2-5, with 15 junctional bases fitting TRBD2. The DNA sequence follows: TGTGCCAGCAGCTCCGGACTAGCGGGAGGGCAAGAGACCCAGTACTTC. Its translation is CASSSGLAGGQETQYF.